Each of the 2 T cell receptor beta chains below was sequenced from the same sample in a study of Ad26.COV2.S vaccination and SARS-CoV-2 variants. The treatment denotes: around 19 received Ad26.COV2.S at low or high dose, single or two shots; 5 received placebo; per-sample allocation not given. Repertoires come from day 63 after the first vaccine or placebo injection. Here immunoSEQ multiplex PCR was the method, and the copy in TCRdb shows in-frame clones only, minus some. The repertoire consists of 300,000 to 400,000 clones, with around 90% occurring once and the leading ten covering 6.4%. The specimen was peripheral blood, collected in a trial of Ad26.COV2.S vaccine versus placebo. The receptor source for this set is a person aged 18-60 years who received the Ad26.COV2.S COVID-19 vaccine or a placebo.

The chain combines TRBV7-9 with TRBJ1-1; D uncertain. Trimming took off 3 bases at V and 0 bases at J, with 8 bases between the two ends. The CDR3 extends over 14 amino acids. Germline values: CDR1 SEHNR, CDR2 FQNEAQ (reference sequence). The CDR3 coding sequence is TGTGCCAGCAGCTTGGGTCAACTGAACACTGAAGCTTTCTTT. This gives the protein CASSLGQLNTEAFF.

The chain links TRBV27 to TRBJ1-6; D ambiguous. V was cut by 2 bases and J by 10 bases, with 6 bases left in between. Germline-derived CDR1 and CDR2 are MNHEY and SMNVEV (reference sequence). There are 12 residues in the CDR3. The CDR3 region is CASSLTGSPLHF. CDR3 DNA: TGTGCCAGCAGTTTAACTGGGTCACCCCTCCACTTT.